The entry that follows covers one T cell receptor (beta chain) sequence. CDR1 and CDR2 (germline): LNHDA, SQIVND (reference sequence). The J segment lost 10 bases and the V segment lost 3 bases, leaving 10 bases of the junction unmatched. The CDR3 runs to 17 residues. This specimen comes from a study of blood T cell repertoires in COVID-19. Here immunoSEQ multiplex PCR was the method, and the copy in TCRdb shows in-frame clones only, minus some. The table lists more than 110,000 clones, around 89% of them singletons. The chain recombines TRBV19 with TRBJ1-6; 12 bases are a match to TRBD1. This sequence was found in a woman at least 80 years old with acute or convalescent COVID-19. Sequenced: peripheral blood. CDR3 region: CASSISWDRGLKSPLHF. CDR3 sequence (DNA): TGTGCCAGTAGTATCTCTTGGGACAGGGGGCTTAAATCACCCCTCCACTTT.